What follows is one T cell receptor (beta chain) and its context. The source of the sample is a study of blood T cell repertoires in COVID-19. Per the study methods: Counts of nucleated cells, estimated from reference gene primer amplification, were obtained. Produced via immunoSEQ multiplex PCR; TCRdb's table is partial and in-frame only. From that table come the V and J calls and clone size; the DNA was used to work out D and trimming. Of hundreds of thousands of clones listed, roughly 90% are singletons. J lost 6 bases, V lost 2 bases, and 5 bases had no gene match. CDR1 and CDR2 from the germline V gene are SNHLY and FYNNEI. The length of the CDR3 is 15 residues.

The clonotype was recovered from a woman aged 25 to 39 with COVID-19, enrolled during active disease. This chain uses TRBV2 with TRBJ2-1; 9 nucleotides match TRBD2. Material: peripheral blood. CDR3 in DNA: TGTGCCAGCAGTGAAATTAGCGGGAGTGGCAATGAGCAGTTCTTC. Amino acids: CASSEISGSGNEQFF. The whole variable domain, filled in from reference TRBV2 and TRBJ2-1, reads EPEVTQTPSHQVTQMGQEVILRCVPISNHLYFYWYRQILGQKVEFLVSFYNNEISEKSEIFDDQFSVERPDGSNFTLKIRSTKLEDSAMYFCASSEISGSGNEQFFGPGTRLTVL.